The clone carrying this T cell receptor (beta chain) has only one observation. The antigen remains undetermined. The data stem from a study of T cell responses to AZD1222 COVID-19 vaccine. Notes on the study in general: Repertoires were obtained only post-peak T cell response. Nearly half of spike-specific TCRs reportedly go after variant regions that carry no mutations. The donors showed a predominance of white British ancestry and of females, with possible underestimation of clonal diversity.

Clones were read by immunoSEQ multiplex PCR, and TCRdb kept only the in-frame ones, dropping some. Of roughly 84,000 clones listed, 87% are singletons. The CDR3 covers 11 residues. V lost 5 bases and J 3 bases, leaving 4 bases between the germline ends. CDR1 LNHDA and CDR2 SQIVND come from the germline V gene (reference sequence). Sequencing used peripheral blood, obtained 28 days after the second AZD1222 dose. This TCR derives from an adult who received the AZD1222 COVID-19 vaccine. The chain uses TRBV19 and TRBJ1-1, with D hard to call. The CDR3 DNA is TGTGCCAGTAGTTTACACACTGAAGCTTTCTTT. It translates to CASSLHTEAFF. The variable domain in full, completed from reference TRBV19 and TRBJ1-1, reads DGGITQSPKYLFRKEGQNVTLSCEQNLNHDAMYWYRQDPGQGLRLIYYSQIVNDFQKGDIAEGYSVSREKKESFPLTVTSAQKNPTAFYLCASSLHTEAFFGQGTRLTVV.